Below, one TCR beta chain is given with its context. Its cognate antigen is unknown. A read error may be the cause here, since a much bigger clone is one base away. The sample originates from a study of post-analysis software for immune sequencing data. Study outcomes and limitations: Patients had higher frequencies than controls of a few TRBV segments, including TRBV5-6, TRBV5-1 and TRBV20-1.

Included in the TCR beta cDNA libraries were unique molecular identifiers. The source material, 1 to 10 million T cells, gave rise to approximately 520,000 cDNA molecules. TCRdb passed the PCR reads through MiXCR, listing each CDR3 protein once. The table has about 800,000 distinct CDR3 sequences, 25% to 30% seen once. This CDR3 comprises 18 residues. The germline gives CDR1 MNHEY, CDR2 SVGEGT. Sequencing was done on a sample of blood. V usage is TRBV6-2 or TRBV6-3 and J usage is TRBJ2-1; 9 bases line up with TRBD2. The receptor was isolated from a girl aged 5-17 years with multiple sclerosis. In DNA, the CDR3 is TGTGCCGGCAGTTACTCGAGATCCGGGACTAGCAGAAGGGGAGAGCAGTTCTTC. The encoded protein is CAGSYSRSGTSRRGEQFF.